The following is a TCR beta chain sequence with its context. Germline V lookup: CDR1 MDHEN, CDR2 SYDVKM. This CDR3 comprises 16 residues. J lost 0 bases, V lost 5 bases, and 3 bases had no gene match. Amplification used 52 TRBV primers and 13 TRBJ primers. TCRdb's table, derived via immunoSEQ multiplex PCR, lists solely in-frame clones and lacks some. The sample includes approximately 9,300 clones, over 75% of them seen just once. This entry belongs to a study of regulatory T cells. What was sequenced was CD8+ T cells sorted from blood. This sequence was found in a person between 18 and 35 years old with CD3G deficiency. The rearrangement joins TRBV28 to TRBJ2-1; 11 bases line up with TRBD2. The CDR3 coding sequence is TGTGCCAGCAGTCCCCTAGCGGGGGGCTCCTACAATGAGCAGTTCTTC. As protein: CASSPLAGGSYNEQFF.